The 27 T cell receptor beta chains in this list originate from one sample, sequenced in a study of monozygotic twins with inflammatory bowel disease. TCRdb re-called the 5' RACE reads and catalogs CDR3 proteins one per entry, DNA excluded. Recorded for this sample: 420,000 or so distinct CDR3 sequences. The specimen was blood. These receptors all stem from a human donor with ulcerative colitis or Crohn's disease, or a healthy co-twin of an affected twin (not recorded which).

This chain connects TRBV19 to TRBJ1-5; absent DNA, TCRdb's TRBD1 call cannot be checked. Germline V gene lookup returns CDR1 LNHDA and CDR2 SQIVND (reference sequence). This CDR3 spans 14 amino acids. Here the CDR3 reads CASRLTGKDQPQHF. Full variable domain (missing parts from reference TRBV19 and TRBJ1-5): DGGITQSPKYLFRKEGQNVTLSCEQNLNHDAMYWYRQDPGQGLRLIYYSQIVNDFQKGDIAEGYSVSREKKESFPLTVTSAQKNPTAFYLCASRLTGKDQPQHFGDGTRLSIL.

CDR3 amino acids: CSVEGGTGKETQYF. The rearrangement uses TRBV29-1 and TRBJ2-5; no DNA is available, so the TRBD1 call from TCRdb remains unchecked. Germline CDR1 SQVTM, CDR2 ANQGSEA. The length of the CDR3 is 14 residues.

The chain has TRBV20-1 and TRBJ1-1; the TCRdb D gene call, TRBD1, has no DNA to confirm it. The length of the CDR3 is 18 residues. Per germline, CDR1 DFQATT and CDR2 SNEGSKA (reference sequence). The CDR3 loop reads CSASFFGQGAWGNTEAFF.

The chain recombines TRBV11-1 with TRBJ1-1; the TRBD1 assignment by TCRdb is unverifiable without DNA. The CDR3 runs 18 residues. The V gene's germline CDR1 is SGHAT and CDR2 FQDESV (reference sequence). CDR3 loop: CASSYPDRAIPMNTEAFF.

The chain couples TRBV7-8 to TRBJ2-2; lacking DNA, the TRBD2 call made by TCRdb goes unchecked. Germline V gene sequence: CDR1 SGHVS, CDR2 FQNEAQ. The CDR3 sequence is 16 residues long. CDR3 residues: CASRPTRNRYTGELFF.

V gene TRBV15 combines with J gene TRBJ1-2. Germline V gene sequence: CDR1 LNHNV, CDR2 YYDKDF (reference sequence). The CDR3 runs to 14 residues. The CDR3 sequence is CATSRDGTWGLRTF.

This rearrangement joins TRBV28 to TRBJ2-7; TCRdb's D call, TRBD1, is unchecked because there is no DNA. This CDR3 comprises 14 residues. Per germline, CDR1 MDHEN and CDR2 SYDVKM. CDR3 residues: CASRLTGNSYEQYF.

The CDR3 sequence is CASNLAGLPNNEQFF. V usage is TRBV12-3 or TRBV12-4 and J usage is TRBJ2-1; as DNA is missing, the TRBD2 call by TCRdb cannot be tested. CDR3 length: 15 amino acids.

The V gene is TRBV7-9, the J gene TRBJ1-2. Germline V gene lookup returns CDR1 SEHNR and CDR2 FQNEAQ (reference sequence). The CDR3 extends over 14 amino acids. The CDR3 sequence is CASSLEDGSYGYTF.

The chain couples TRBV6-5 to TRBJ2-4; TCRdb outputs TRBD2, but without DNA this stays unchecked. Germline assignment: CDR1 MNHEY and CDR2 SVGAGI. The CDR3 totals 15 residues. CDR3 in amino acids: CASSLTGIAKNIQYF.

The chain recombines TRBV4-1 with TRBJ1-4. CDR1 MGHRA and CDR2 YSYEKL come from the germline V gene. The CDR3 runs to 14 residues. This chain's CDR3 is CASSQDNIKGKLFF.

This chain uses TRBV5-4 with TRBJ2-5. The CDR3 extends over 14 amino acids. The germline CDR1 and CDR2 sequences are SGHNT and YYREEE (reference sequence). The CDR3 spells CASSLAGRLETQYF.

The J gene is TRBJ1-2, the V gene TRBV12-3 or TRBV12-4; the D gene TCRdb calls, TRBD1, cannot be checked with no DNA. There are 15 residues in the CDR3. The CDR3 protein is CASSSQTGGLNGYTF.

The chain joins TRBV12-3 or TRBV12-4 to TRBJ1-1; the D call of TRBD1 rests on TCRdb alone, since no DNA is present to check it. There are 16 residues in the CDR3. The chain's CDR3 is CASNPGQGKVPTEAFF.

The chain carries TRBV12-5 and TRBJ1-4; TCRdb returns TRBD1, unconfirmable since there is no DNA. This CDR3 contains 15 residues. In germline, CDR1 is LGHNT, CDR2 FRNRAP. The CDR3 here is CASGQEQGRREKLFF.

The V and J genes are TRBV4-3 and TRBJ2-1. The CDR3 is 16 amino acids. Germline CDR1 reads LGHNA; CDR2 reads YSLEER. The CDR3 is CASSQGVGRAHNEQFF.

The chain combines TRBV20-1 with TRBJ2-5; as DNA is missing, the TRBD1 call by TCRdb cannot be tested. The CDR3 has 18 residues. In germline, CDR1 is DFQATT, CDR2 SNEGSKA (reference sequence). The CDR3 loop is CSARHYIRRGLHQETQYF.

V gene TRBV2 combines with J gene TRBJ2-7. This CDR3 is built from 12 residues. Germline V gene sequence: CDR1 SNHLY, CDR2 FYNNEI. The CDR3: CASTGRLLEQYF.

J is TRBJ1-3 and V is TRBV10-3. CDR1 is ENHRY and CDR2 is SYGVKD in the germline V gene. The CDR3 is 15 amino acids. The CDR3 spells CAISESSVAGNTIYF.

The chain uses TRBV27 and TRBJ1-4; TCRdb lists TRBD1, though no DNA is available to test this call. The germline gives CDR1 MNHEY, CDR2 SMNVEV (reference sequence). The CDR3 is 14 amino acids. The CDR3 reads CASRSGQNNEKLFF. Combining the CDR3 with reference TRBV27 and TRBJ1-4 gives the whole variable domain EAQVTQNPRYLITVTGKKLTVTCSQNMNHEYMSWYRQDPGLGLRQIYYSMNVEVTDKGDVPEGYKVSRKEKRNFPLILESPSPNQTSLYFCASRSGQNNEKLFFGSGTQLSVL.

The chain is built from TRBV5-5 and TRBJ2-1; checking the TCRdb D call of TRBD2 is not possible without DNA. The germline gives CDR1 SGHKS, CDR2 YYEKEE (reference sequence). This CDR3 is built from 17 residues. The CDR3 is CASSFLRTSGSRDEQFF.

This rearrangement joins TRBV10-3 to TRBJ2-3; the D call from TCRdb, TRBD2, cannot be confirmed without DNA. Germline loops: CDR1 ENHRY, CDR2 SYGVKD. The CDR3 length is 14 residues. The CDR3 protein is CAISEGQRSDTQYF.

This chain links TRBV3-1 with TRBJ2-5. The CDR3 loop spans 14 amino acids. Germline loops: CDR1 LGHDT, CDR2 YNNKEL (reference sequence). The CDR3 loop is CASSQGGTQETQYF.

The gene calls are TRBV3-1 and TRBJ1-6. The CDR3 length is 13 residues. CDR1 LGHDT and CDR2 YNNKEL come from the germline V gene (reference sequence). CDR3 in amino acids: CASSLNRALALHF. The full variable domain, completed using reference TRBV3-1 and TRBJ1-6, is DTAVSQTPKYLVTQMGNDKSIKCEQNLGHDTMYWYKQDSKKFLKIMFSYNNKELIINETVPNRFSPKSPDKAHLNLHINSLELGDSAVYFCASSLNRALALHFGNGTRLTVT.

The chain recombines TRBV28 with TRBJ2-1. From germline, CDR1 is MDHEN and CDR2 SYDVKM. CDR3 length equals 17 residues. CDR3: CASSEHPLTDSYNEQFF.

The V and J genes are TRBV12-3 or TRBV12-4 and TRBJ1-6; TCRdb indicates TRBD1, and absent DNA this call remains unverified. The CDR3 consists of 13 residues. CDR3 protein: CASSLGTRAPLHF.

J is TRBJ1-1 and V is TRBV6-1; TCRdb picks TRBD1, but there is no DNA to check that call. The CDR3 consists of 12 residues. Germline values: CDR1 MNHNS, CDR2 SASEGT. CDR3 loop: CASKGTPTEAFF.